The next 20 T cell receptor beta chains were all read from a single sample in a study of Ad26.COV2.S vaccination and SARS-CoV-2 variants. Regarding treatment: some 20 received Ad26.COV2.S at low or high dose, single or two shots; about 5 received placebo; per-sample allocation not given. Sampling was done on day 63 after the first vaccine or placebo injection. Repertoires were generated with immunoSEQ multiplex PCR, while TCRdb's copy carries only in-frame clones and drops some. The repertoire holds about 260,000 clones, with 70% to 90% as singletons. The sequenced sample was peripheral blood, obtained in a trial of Ad26.COV2.S vaccine versus placebo. These receptors were obtained from a person aged 18 to 59 who received the Ad26.COV2.S COVID-19 vaccine or a placebo.

J is TRBJ2-2 and V is TRBV7-8, with a tentative D call TRBD1 (7 bases). V lost 2 bases to trimming and J lost 4 bases, with 11 bases between them. Germline V gene lookup returns CDR1 SGHVS and CDR2 FQNEAQ. The CDR3 contains 15 residues. The CDR3 loop is CASSLQQGGTGELFF. The CDR3 DNA reads as TGTGCCAGCAGCTTACAGCAGGGGGGCACCGGGGAGCTGTTTTTT.

This clone came up once. This chain uses TRBV3-1 (or the pseudogene TRBV3-2) with TRBJ2-5, with D possibly matching TRBD2 (6 bases). V lost 1 base, J lost 2 bases, and 17 bases lay in between. The germline V gene has CDR1 LGHDT and CDR2 YNNKEL (reference sequence). The CDR3 totals 17 residues. The CDR3: CASSQAFVTGEQETQYF. The CDR3 nucleotides read TGTGCCAGCAGCCAAGCGTTCGTTACGGGAGAACAAGAGACCCAGTACTTC.

A few counts support this clone. V and J are TRBV12-3 or TRBV12-4 and TRBJ2-1; D might be TRBD1 or TRBD2, each matching 5 bases. The V end lost 8 bases, the J end lost 8 bases, and 13 bases lay between the germline ends. CDR3 length equals 12 residues. The CDR3 coding sequence is TGTGCCAGCTTAACTAGGGGCGATGAGCAGTTCTTC. It codes for CASLTRGDEQFF.

This chain uses TRBV30 with TRBJ2-3; TRBD2 matches 11 bases. Germline assignment: CDR1 GTSNPN and CDR2 SVGIG (reference sequence). There are 18 residues in the CDR3. Losses at the gene ends were 0 bases for V and 6 bases for J; bases not matched to a gene: 14. This chain's CDR3 is CAWSVPPGLAVRFDTQYF. CDR3 sequence (DNA): TGTGCCTGGAGTGTACCCCCGGGACTAGCGGTTCGCTTCGATACGCAGTATTTT.

The chain joins TRBV13 to TRBJ2-1, with a tentative D call TRBD2 (5 bases). V dropped 1 base and J dropped 3 bases, with 10 bases sitting between them. Germline V CDR1 and CDR2: PRHDT, FYEKMQ (reference sequence). The CDR3 sequence is 15 residues long. Written as DNA, the CDR3 is TGTGCCAGCAGCTTAGAGCCCGGGGACTACAATGAGCAGTTCTTC. Its protein is CASSLEPGDYNEQFF.

CDR3 DNA sequence: TGCAGTACCCCGGGACTAGTGGGCAATGAGCAGTTCTTC. Amino acids: CSTPGLVGNEQFF. The gene calls are TRBV29-1 and TRBJ2-1, with 8 bases matching TRBD2. CDR1 is SQVTM, CDR2 ANQGSEA, per germline. The CDR3 is 13 amino acids.

This clone was detected only once. The rearrangement uses TRBV5-1 and TRBJ1-3, with a possible D match to TRBD1 (5 bases). Germline-derived CDR1 and CDR2 are SGHRS and YFSETQ. The CDR3 covers 15 residues. Trimming took 2 bases from V and 9 from J, leaving 18 bases between them. CDR3 sequence reads: CASSFGTSRRGTIYF. The CDR3 DNA follows: TGCGCCAGCAGCTTCGGGACCTCCCGCAGAGGCACCATATATTTT.

The chain joins TRBV7-2 to TRBJ2-2; 10 bases line up with TRBD2. The CDR3 loop spans 16 amino acids. Looked up from germline, CDR1 is SGHTA and CDR2 is FQGNSA. V lost 4 bases and J lost 6; bases outside the gene matches: 8. For the CDR3, the DNA is TGTGCCAGCAGCTCACTCACTCTAGCGGGGGCCGGGGAGCTGTTTTTT. Protein product: CASSSLTLAGAGELFF.

The chain recombines TRBV30 with TRBJ2-3, with D possibly being TRBD1 (6 bases). The length of the CDR3 is 13 residues. Germline V lookup: CDR1 GTSNPN, CDR2 SVGIG (reference sequence). V lost 0 bases, J lost 14 bases, and 18 bases lay in between. The CDR3 sequence is CAWSVRGKKGLYF. The DNA for the CDR3 is TGTGCCTGGAGTGTAAGGGGGAAAAAGGGTTTGTATTTT.

This chain joins TRBV9 and TRBJ2-5, with D maybe TRBD1 (7 bases). Germline V gene lookup returns CDR1 SGDLS and CDR2 YYNGEE. CDR3 length equals 16 residues. V was clipped by 4 bases and J by 0 bases, with 16 bases between them. CDR3 in amino acids: CASSFGGGLYQETQYF. For the CDR3, the DNA is TGTGCCAGCAGCTTTGGAGGGGGCCTGTACCAAGAGACCCAGTACTTC.

Written as DNA, the CDR3 is TGTGCCAGCAGCCGACTTCCAGGGGATAGCTATGGCTACACCTTC. It encodes CASSRLPGDSYGYTF. The V and J genes are TRBV9 and TRBJ1-2; tentative D call: TRBD1 (6 bases). Germline V gene data show CDR1 as SGDLS and CDR2 as YYNGEE. V was pared by 4 bases and J by 4 bases, with 17 bases between. This CDR3 spans 15 amino acids.

The chain combines TRBV18 with TRBJ2-7; 7 bases agree with TRBD2. CDR1 is KGHSH and CDR2 is LQKENI in the germline V gene. The J segment lost 5 bases and the V segment lost 5 bases, leaving 9 bases of the junction unmatched. This CDR3 is 14 amino acids long. As DNA, the CDR3 is TGTGCCAGCTCAAACTCCCGGGACTATCACGAGCAGTACTTC. Translated: CASSNSRDYHEQYF.

This chain uses TRBV5-4 with TRBJ2-5, with D possibly matching TRBD2 (6 bases). This CDR3 has 15 amino acids. Germline CDR1 is SGHNT and CDR2 is YYREEE (reference sequence). Trimming removed 4 bases from V and 4 bases from J, with 17 bases in between. CDR3 amino acids: CASSPLGGGGETQYF. CDR3 DNA sequence: TGTGCCAGCAGCCCACTTGGGGGAGGAGGAGAGACCCAGTACTTC.

This chain joins TRBV5-1 and TRBJ2-3; D is uncertain. Germline values: CDR1 SGHRS, CDR2 YFSETQ. There are 15 residues in the CDR3. The V gene lost 0 bases and the J gene lost 5 bases, with 13 bases spanning the gap. The CDR3 loop reads CASSLVPGSKDTQYF. Here the CDR3 DNA reads TGCGCCAGCAGCTTGGTTCCGGGTTCCAAAGATACGCAGTATTTT. Full variable domain (rest looked up from reference TRBV5-1 and TRBJ2-3): KAGVTQTPRYLIKTRGQQVTLSCSPISGHRSVSWYQQTPGQGLQFLFEYFSETQRNKGNFPGRFSGRQFSNSRSEMNVSTLELGDSALYLCASSLVPGSKDTQYFGPGTRLTVL.

This chain joins TRBV29-1 and TRBJ1-3; no clear D. With 4 bases removed from V and 4 bases from J, the gap between germline ends came to 14 bases. The germline gives CDR1 SQVTM, CDR2 ANQGSEA. The CDR3 sequence is 14 residues long. CDR3 in DNA: TGCAGCGTTGTGCCGGACTTCGGGGGAAACACCATATATTTT. Its translation is CSVVPDFGGNTIYF.

The rearrangement joins TRBV6-1 to TRBJ1-2; 9 bases align to TRBD1. CDR3 length: 13 residues. Trimming took 4 bases from V and 3 from J; bases not matched to a gene: 0. Germline values: CDR1 MNHNS, CDR2 SASEGT. CDR3 sequence: CASSGTGDYGYTF. DNA for the CDR3: TGTGCCAGCAGTGGGACAGGGGACTATGGCTACACCTTC.

DNA of the CDR3: TGTGCCACTCGGACAGGGCCCTATGGCTACACCTTC. It codes for CATRTGPYGYTF. This chain connects TRBV6-5 to TRBJ1-2; 8 positions agree with TRBD1. V was clipped by 10 bases and J by 4 bases; unmatched bases: 5. The CDR3 runs 12 residues. Germline CDR1 and CDR2: MNHEY and SVGAGI.

In nucleotides, the CDR3 is TGCAGTGCCAGTTTTGGGGCGTCTAGCACAGATACGCAGTATTTT. Its translation: CSASFGASSTDTQYF. The rearrangement links TRBV20-1 to TRBJ2-3, with a weak D call TRBD1 (5 bases). There are 15 residues in the CDR3. V was cut by 6 bases and J by 0 bases, with 16 bases left in between. The germline V gene has CDR1 DFQATT and CDR2 SNEGSKA (reference sequence).

J is TRBJ2-1 and V is TRBV5-1; D gene unclear. CDR3 length equals 15 residues. Germline V CDR1 and CDR2: SGHRS, YFSETQ. V was clipped by 1 base and J by 1 base, with 9 bases between them. In DNA form, the CDR3 reads TGCGCCAGCAGCTTGAGGGTGGGGTCCTACAATGAGCAGTTCTTC. The encoded protein is CASSLRVGSYNEQFF.

This clone came up a few times. This rearrangement joins TRBV19 to TRBJ1-1; D call uncertain. CDR3 length: 14 amino acids. Germline V gene lookup returns CDR1 LNHDA and CDR2 SQIVND (reference sequence). Trimming left V 6 bases short and J 2 bases short, with 13 bases between. The CDR3 DNA reads as TGTGCCAGTAGAGCCGGAACAGCAAACACTGAAGCTTTCTTT. Residues: CASRAGTANTEAFF.